A single sample gave rise to the 12 T cell receptor beta chains below, sequenced in a study of CD8+CD57+ T cells in acquired aplastic anemia. CDR3 and TCR beta VDJ profiling relied on genomic DNA as the template. TCRdb ran MiXCR on the reads and lists one entry per CDR3 protein. The sample shows roughly 160,000 distinct CDR3 sequences, approximately 60% of them seen only once. Sequenced sample: sorted CD4+, CD8+, or CD8+CD57+ T cells (not recorded which) from PBMCs. The receptors originated from a human donor in good health.

As regards this clonotype: Mismatch with germline at one junction end may stem from a read error. The rearrangement uses TRBV7-9 and TRBJ2-2; D ambiguous. Germline CDR1 SEHNR, CDR2 FQNEAQ (reference sequence). The CDR3 is 14 residues long. The CDR3 sequence: CASSSSNTPGELFF. The CDR3 DNA follows: TGTGCCAGCAGCTCCTCTAACACCCCCGGAGAGCTGTTTTTT.

The rearrangement links TRBV10-1 to TRBJ2-7; TRBD2 matches 7 bases. After removal of 10 bases from V and 0 bases from J, the junction contained 12 bases not matched to a gene. Germline CDR1 and CDR2: WNHNN and SYGVQD (reference sequence). This CDR3 is built from 15 residues. CDR3: CATPRRRESSYEQYF. The CDR3 DNA is TGCGCCACCCCGAGGCGGCGGGAGAGCTCCTACGAGCAGTACTTC.

This clonotype has more than one count but fewer than ten. The rearrangement joins TRBV20-1 to TRBJ2-2; D unclear. Germline CDR1 and CDR2: DFQATT and SNEGSKA (reference sequence). V lost 0 bases to trimming and J lost 3 bases, with 8 bases between them. This CDR3 contains 14 residues. The CDR3 coding sequence is TGCAGTGCTAGAGATTACCGAGACACCGGGGAGCTGTTTTTT. Translated: CSARDYRDTGELFF.

This clonotype has a count of ten or more. The chain carries TRBV29-1 and TRBJ1-4; D is ambiguous. The germline V and J ends were trimmed by 3 bases and 0 bases, with 11 bases remaining between them. The CDR3 length is 15 residues. Germline V lookup: CDR1 SQVTM, CDR2 ANQGSEA. Here the CDR3 reads CSVEFLGTTNEKLFF. CDR3 bases: TGCAGCGTTGAGTTTCTGGGAACAACTAATGAAAAACTGTTTTTT.

The rearrangement uses TRBV3-1 and TRBJ2-7, with D possibly being TRBD1 or TRBD2 (5 bases each). CDR1 and CDR2 from the germline V gene are LGHDT and YNNKEL (reference sequence). Trimming left V 4 bases short and J 2 bases short, with 12 bases between. This CDR3 has 14 amino acids. CDR3 sequence (DNA): TGTGCCAGCAGCCCGGGACCAGTCACCTACGAGCAGTACTTC. Protein sequence: CASSPGPVTYEQYF.

The J gene is TRBJ2-3, the V gene TRBV25-1; 12 bases align to TRBD2. The length of the CDR3 is 13 residues. CDR1 is MGHDK and CDR2 is SYGVNS in the germline V gene. After removal of 8 bases from V and 5 bases from J, the junction contained 2 bases not matched to a gene. CDR3 sequence (DNA): TGTGCCAGCGGACTAGCGGGAAGAGATACGCAGTATTTT. Encoded protein: CASGLAGRDTQYF.

This sequence joins TRBV2 and TRBJ2-3, with a weak D call TRBD2 (5 bases). Germline V gene data show CDR1 as SNHLY and CDR2 as FYNNEI. Trimming took off 7 bases at V and 0 bases at J, with 8 bases between the two ends. This CDR3 spans 13 amino acids. The CDR3 spells CASIWTSTDTQYF. The CDR3 region has the DNA TGTGCCAGCATTTGGACTAGCACAGATACGCAGTATTTT. Complete variable domain (other parts from reference TRBV2 and TRBJ2-3): EPEVTQTPSHQVTQMGQEVILRCVPISNHLYFYWYRQILGQKVEFLVSFYNNEISEKSEIFDDQFSVERPDGSNFTLKIRSTKLEDSAMYFCASIWTSTDTQYFGPGTRLTVL.

This clonotype was seen once. The CDR3 is CASSVGSRGQPQHF. DNA for the CDR3: TGCGCCAGCAGTGTTGGCTCCCGGGGTCAGCCCCAGCATTTT. The chain combines TRBV10-2 with TRBJ1-5; D is uncertain. The germline CDR1 and CDR2 sequences are WSHSY and SAAADI. The ends were cut back, 4 bases at V and 6 bases at J, with 13 bases in the middle. CDR3 size: 14 residues.

V usage is TRBV7-8 and J usage is TRBJ1-1; TRBD1 might be the D (6 bases). V lost 5 bases to trimming and J lost 2 bases, with 15 bases between them. CDR1 SGHVS and CDR2 FQNEAQ come from the germline V gene. The CDR3 sequence is 15 residues long. The CDR3 is CASSTRGGRNTEAFF. The CDR3 DNA reads as TGTGCCAGCAGCACCCGAGGGGGACGTAACACTGAAGCTTTCTTT.

This chain connects TRBV2 to TRBJ1-3; 7 positions agree with TRBD1. The CDR3 loop spans 14 amino acids. Per the germline V gene, CDR1 is SNHLY and CDR2 is FYNNEI. V trimming: 5 bases; J trimming: 2 bases; junction bases outside the gene matches: 3. The CDR3 loop reads CASSRTGAGNTIYF. CDR3 in DNA: TGTGCCAGCAGTCGGACAGGTGCTGGAAACACCATATATTTT. The variable domain in full, completed from reference TRBV2 and TRBJ1-3, reads EPEVTQTPSHQVTQMGQEVILRCVPISNHLYFYWYRQILGQKVEFLVSFYNNEISEKSEIFDDQFSVERPDGSNFTLKIRSTKLEDSAMYFCASSRTGAGNTIYFGEGSWLTVV.

The V gene is TRBV7-9, the J gene TRBJ2-5; possibly TRBD1 for D (5 bases). CDR3 size: 12 residues. V was clipped by 6 bases and J by 1 base, with 6 bases between them. Germline assignment: CDR1 SEHNR and CDR2 FQNEAQ (reference sequence). CDR3 loop: CASRDTQETQYF. The CDR3 nucleotides are TGTGCCAGCAGGGACACCCAAGAGACCCAGTACTTC.

The chain is built from TRBV12-3 or TRBV12-4 and TRBJ2-7; either TRBD1 or TRBD2 may fit D (5 bases each). The V gene lost 2 bases and the J gene lost 3 bases, with 8 bases spanning the gap. The CDR3 covers 13 residues. Here the CDR3 DNA reads TGTGCCAGCAGTTTACGGGGCGGCTACGAGCAGTACTTC. Its protein is CASSLRGGYEQYF.